These 31 T cell receptor beta chains were all obtained from the same sample, sequenced in a study of control samples from healthy donors and cancer patients (dated by TCRdb to 2018 to 2021). Receptor amplification or capture employed the immunoSEQ multiplex PCR assay. Here the immuneACCESS table is served through TCRdb, limited to in-frame sequences with V and J called. Missing clones are a known gap in these copies; in checked studies unresolved V genes cover under half, and the rest lacks a known reason. The table for this sample lists 70,000 to 100,000 clones; roughly 89% of them were counted only once. 7.5% to 9% of the sample lies in the top ten. The sequenced material came from blood. Receptors originate from an older woman in good health.

As DNA, the CDR3 is TGCAGCGTGCAAGGTGGACAGGGTACGGACATTCAGTACTTC. Its protein product is CSVQGGQGTDIQYF. The rearrangement links TRBV29-1 to TRBJ2-4; 8 bases fit TRBD1. This CDR3 is 14 amino acids long. CDR1 SQVTM and CDR2 ANQGSEA come from the germline V gene. V shed 6 bases, J shed 8 bases, and the junction held 12 bases outside the gene matches.

The gene calls are TRBV18 and TRBJ2-7, with D tentatively TRBD1 (6 bases). This CDR3 contains 14 residues. Germline V CDR1 and CDR2: KGHSH, LQKENI. Trimming removed 4 bases at V and 0 bases at J, with 10 bases between. Here the CDR3 DNA reads TGTGCCAGCTCACTAACAGGGCTCTCCTACGAGCAGTACTTC. Translated: CASSLTGLSYEQYF. The full variable domain, with the rest looked up from reference TRBV18 and TRBJ2-7, is NAGVMQNPRHLVRRRGQEARLRCSPMKGHSHVYWYRQLPEEGLKFMVYLQKENIIDESGMPKERFSAEFPKEGPSILRIQQVVRGDSAAYFCASSLTGLSYEQYFGPGTRLTVT.

The chain combines TRBV5-8 with TRBJ1-1, with 9 bases identical to TRBD1. V shed 2 bases and J 9 bases; nucleotides not matched to a gene: 8. This CDR3 is built from 14 residues. Per germline, CDR1 SGHTS and CDR2 YDEGEE. CDR3 residues: CASSFRRDRVQAFF. DNA for the CDR3: TGTGCCAGCAGCTTCCGCCGGGACAGGGTTCAAGCTTTCTTT.

The chain links TRBV7-9 to TRBJ1-3; D uncertain. The CDR3 extends over 13 amino acids. Germline V lookup: CDR1 SEHNR, CDR2 FQNEAQ (reference sequence). The V end was cut by 5 bases, the J end by 4 bases, with 9 bases between. CDR3 in amino acids: CASSRLGGNTIYF. The CDR3 coding sequence is TGTGCCAGCAGCCGGTTGGGGGGAAACACCATATATTTT.

This clone has more than one count but fewer than ten. This chain's CDR3 is CASSLGPAREQYF. The CDR3 bases are TGTGCCAGCAGCTTAGGACCAGCTCGCGAGCAGTACTTC. J is TRBJ2-7 and V is TRBV7-8; no definite D call. The CDR3 is 13 residues long. Germline V lookup: CDR1 SGHVS, CDR2 FQNEAQ. V was clipped by 1 base and J by 6 bases, with 10 bases between them.

The chain employs TRBV4-1 and TRBJ2-5, with D unclear. This CDR3 comprises 14 residues. Deletions cut 1 base from V and 5 bases from J, with 11 bases between. In germline, CDR1 is MGHRA, CDR2 YSYEKL. DNA for the CDR3: TGCGCCAGCAGCCAAGGAGGAGCCGGCGAGACCCAGTACTTC. This gives the protein CASSQGGAGETQYF.

J is TRBJ1-1 and V is TRBV5-1; no clear D. The CDR3 extends over 14 amino acids. With 4 bases removed from V and 0 bases from J, the gap between germline ends came to 10 bases. Germline V gene sequence: CDR1 SGHRS, CDR2 YFSETQ. Written as DNA, the CDR3 is TGCGCCAGCAGCGCATTCAGCGTGAACACTGAAGCTTTCTTT. It translates to CASSAFSVNTEAFF.

This clone appeared once. The genes are TRBV9 and TRBJ2-1; TRBD2 is a possible D gene (6 bases). V was pared by 0 bases and J by 5 bases, with 15 bases between. Germline loops: CDR1 SGDLS, CDR2 YYNGEE. The CDR3 consists of 16 residues. CDR3 sequence (DNA): TGTGCCAGCAGCGTAGGACGGACGGGAGCCCACAATGAGCAGTTCTTC. It encodes CASSVGRTGAHNEQFF.

This clone is medium-sized. The chain links TRBV30 to TRBJ2-1; D gene uncertain. Per the germline V gene, CDR1 is GTSNPN and CDR2 is SVGIG (reference sequence). The CDR3 spans 12 residues. Trimming cost V 0 bases and J 7 bases, with 7 bases left between them. CDR3 sequence (DNA): TGTGCCTGGAGTGTAGATTTAAATGAGCAGTTCTTC. Amino acids: CAWSVDLNEQFF. Based on the CDR3 plus reference TRBV30 and TRBJ2-1, the full variable domain is SQTIHQWPATLVQPVGSPLSLECTVEGTSNPNLYWYRQAAGRGLQLLFYSVGIGQISSEVPQNLSASRPQDRQFILSSKKLLLSDSGFYLCAWSVDLNEQFFGPGTRLTVL.

CDR3 in amino acids: CASKRGDNYGYTF. The CDR3 DNA is TGTGCCAGCAAACGTGGGGATAACTATGGCTACACCTTC. The chain recombines TRBV12-3 or TRBV12-4 with TRBJ1-2; D ambiguous. V lost 7 bases and J 1 base, leaving 10 bases between the germline ends. The CDR3 consists of 13 residues.

The chain is built from TRBV5-1 and TRBJ1-1, with D tentatively TRBD1 (6 bases). Germline-derived CDR1 and CDR2 are SGHRS and YFSETQ. This CDR3 has 15 amino acids. V was pared by 0 bases and J by 5 bases, with 14 bases between. CDR3 bases: TGCGCCAGCAGCTTGGGCTGGGCAGGGGTAACTGAAGCTTTCTTT. It is translated as CASSLGWAGVTEAFF.

The V gene is TRBV20-1, the J gene TRBJ2-7; no clear D. Deletions cut 3 bases from V and 5 bases from J, with 11 bases between. The CDR3 loop spans 12 amino acids. Germline values: CDR1 DFQATT, CDR2 SNEGSKA (reference sequence). The CDR3 sequence: CSASVRADEQYF. The CDR3, as DNA: TGCAGTGCTAGTGTCCGGGCAGACGAGCAGTACTTC.

The gene calls are TRBV6-2 or TRBV6-3 and TRBJ1-2; D is unresolved. Trimming shortened V by 2 bases and J by 5 bases, and 6 bases separated the two germline ends. CDR1 and CDR2 (germline): MNHEY, SVGEGT. The CDR3 consists of 12 residues. CDR3 sequence (DNA): TGTGCCAGCAGTTACCTAGAATATGGCTACACCTTC. The encoded protein is CASSYLEYGYTF.

This clone occurred a few times. This chain connects TRBV18 to TRBJ1-1; D is uncertain. V lost 3 bases and J 6 bases, leaving 11 bases between the germline ends. This CDR3 spans 13 amino acids. The germline V gene has CDR1 KGHSH and CDR2 LQKENI. CDR3 nucleotide sequence: TGTGCCAGCTCACCGGCGGGGAGGTCTGAAGCTTTCTTT. It codes for CASSPAGRSEAFF.

The V call is TRBV9, the J call TRBJ1-2; 8 positions match TRBD1. Unmatched junction bases numbered 11, after V lost 3 bases and J lost 10 bases. CDR1 SGDLS and CDR2 YYNGEE come from the germline V gene. The CDR3 runs 14 residues. CDR3 nucleotides: TGTGCCAGCAGCGGGAGACAGGGGAGGTTAGTCTACACCTTC. As protein: CASSGRQGRLVYTF.

The rearrangement links TRBV2 to TRBJ2-7; weak D call: TRBD2 (5 bases). Germline values: CDR1 SNHLY, CDR2 FYNNEI. Trimming shortened V by 1 base and J by 3 bases, and 7 bases separated the two germline ends. The CDR3 is 13 residues long. CDR3 residues: CASSEGLRYEQYF. The CDR3 nucleotides read TGTGCCAGCAGTGAAGGACTACGCTACGAGCAGTACTTC.

In its sample, this clone ranks as medium-sized. V is TRBV4-2 and J is TRBJ1-1; D perhaps matches TRBD1 (6 bases). Trimming pared 3 bases from V and 1 base from J, leaving 12 bases between. Germline-derived CDR1 and CDR2 are LGHNA and YNFKEQ. The CDR3 runs 15 residues. In DNA form, the CDR3 reads TGTGCCAGCAGCCATCCCGGGACACCGAACACTGAAGCTTTCTTT. This codes for CASSHPGTPNTEAFF.

This clone was found a few times. V is TRBV5-8 and J is TRBJ1-5; 7 bases are a match to TRBD1. The CDR3 extends over 14 amino acids. Germline-derived CDR1 and CDR2 are SGHTS and YDEGEE. Trimming removed 2 bases from V and 7 bases from J; junction bases left unmatched: 6. In DNA form, the CDR3 reads TGTGCCAGCAGCTTAGGACAGGCGGGGCAGCCCCAGCATTTT. Translating it yields CASSLGQAGQPQHF.

The chain employs TRBV5-5 and TRBJ2-3; 9 nucleotides line up with TRBD1. Germline assignment: CDR1 SGHKS and CDR2 YYEKEE (reference sequence). This CDR3 is 17 amino acids long. V was clipped by 0 bases and J by 0 bases; unmatched bases: 5. CDR3 sequence reads: CASSLGSGTGSTDTQYF. The CDR3 region has the DNA TGTGCCAGCAGCTTGGGGTCCGGGACAGGGAGCACAGATACGCAGTATTTT.

The gene calls are TRBV7-9 and TRBJ2-4; 7 bases fit TRBD2. There are 15 residues in the CDR3. The germline V gene has CDR1 SEHNR and CDR2 FQNEAQ (reference sequence). V shed 5 bases, J shed 3 bases, and the junction held 7 bases outside the gene matches. The CDR3 nucleotides read TGTGCCAGCAGCCTCGGGGAGGGAGGCAAAAACATTCAGTACTTC. This sequence encodes CASSLGEGGKNIQYF.

The rearrangement links TRBV28 to TRBJ2-5, with D uncertain. Trimming shortened V by 6 bases and J by 4 bases, and 15 bases separated the two germline ends. The CDR3 is made up of 14 amino acids. Germline loops: CDR1 MDHEN, CDR2 SYDVKM. The CDR3 region has the DNA TGTGCCAGCAGGATTACAGTAGAAGGAGAGACCCAGTACTTC. It yields the protein CASRITVEGETQYF.

The CDR3 DNA follows: TGTGCCAGCAGCCAAACAGGGGCAGGAGATACGCAGTATTTT. It codes for CASSQTGAGDTQYF. V is TRBV11-2 and J is TRBJ2-3; 7 nucleotides line up with TRBD1. CDR3 length: 14 amino acids. Germline loops: CDR1 SGHAT, CDR2 FQNNGV. Trimming took 5 bases from V and 5 from J; bases not matched to a gene: 7.

The J gene is TRBJ2-2, the V gene TRBV6-1; possibly TRBD1 or TRBD2 for D (6 bases each). Germline V lookup: CDR1 MNHNS, CDR2 SASEGT. V lost 0 bases and J 7 bases, leaving 15 bases between the germline ends. The CDR3 runs to 16 residues. CDR3 protein: CASSEARTGAFGELFF. The CDR3 DNA reads as TGTGCCAGCAGTGAAGCGCGGACGGGGGCCTTCGGGGAGCTGTTTTTT.

This clone has a single count. This chain connects TRBV12-5 to TRBJ1-3; no definite D call. V lost 2 bases and J lost 3, with 8 bases in between. The germline gives CDR1 LGHNT, CDR2 FRNRAP. This CDR3 spans 14 amino acids. CDR3 nucleotides: TGTGCTAGTGGTTTGCGGGCTCTTGGAAACACCATATATTTT. Residues: CASGLRALGNTIYF.

V is TRBV25-1 and J is TRBJ1-2; no clear D gene. Germline CDR1 and CDR2: MGHDK and SYGVNS. V was shortened by 4 bases and J by 7 bases, with 13 bases between the two germline ends. This CDR3 contains 13 residues. The CDR3 spells CASSVPGSAGYTF. CDR3 in DNA: TGTGCCAGCAGTGTACCGGGGTCGGCTGGCTACACCTTC.

The rearrangement joins TRBV3-1 (or the pseudogene TRBV3-2) to TRBJ2-3; 12 bases are a match to TRBD2. This CDR3 contains 18 residues. Trimming cost V 4 bases and J 5 bases; bases outside gene matches: 13. Germline lookup yields CDR1 LGHDT and CDR2 YNNKEL (reference sequence). The CDR3 DNA reads as TGTGCCAGCAGCCGCGGGGGGACTAGCGGGCTGAAGGGAGATACGCAGTATTTT. Amino acid sequence: CASSRGGTSGLKGDTQYF.

V gene TRBV12-3 or TRBV12-4 combines with J gene TRBJ1-5; TRBD1 might be the D (5 bases). The CDR3 runs to 13 residues. Trimming took 8 bases from V and 5 from J, leaving 13 bases between them. DNA for the CDR3: TGTGCCAGCGGGTTTGGGGCAGATCAGCCCCAGCATTTT. Encoded protein: CASGFGADQPQHF.

The V and J genes are TRBV7-3 and TRBJ2-1, with D possibly matching TRBD1 (6 bases). The V gene's germline CDR1 is SGHTA and CDR2 FQGTGA. Deletions cut 1 base from V and 9 bases from J, with 10 bases between. CDR3 size: 13 residues. For the CDR3, the DNA is TGTGCCAGCAGCTTAAACAGGGAAATTGAGCAGTTCTTC. Encoded protein: CASSLNREIEQFF.

The chain couples TRBV28 to TRBJ1-5; D gene ambiguous. From germline, CDR1 is MDHEN and CDR2 SYDVKM. The V and J ends lost 4 bases and 0 bases respectively, with 13 bases between them. This CDR3 comprises 16 residues. The CDR3 DNA sequence: TGTGCCAGCAGTTCATCGGTACACCTTAGCAATCAGCCCCAGCATTTT. Amino acid sequence: CASSSSVHLSNQPQHF.

The chain has TRBV3-1 (or the pseudogene TRBV3-2) and TRBJ2-5; 13 bases are shared with TRBD2. Per germline, CDR1 LGHDT and CDR2 YNNKEL (reference sequence). This CDR3 comprises 17 residues. Germline trimming cut 0 bases from V and 6 bases from J; bases unmatched to any gene: 7. The CDR3 sequence is CASSQDMGLAGIQTQYF. For the CDR3, the DNA is TGTGCCAGCAGCCAAGATATGGGACTAGCGGGGATACAGACCCAGTACTTC.

The chain joins TRBV29-1 to TRBJ1-1; unclear D gene. The CDR3 totals 14 residues. Trimming removed 6 bases from V and 1 base from J, with 15 bases in between. CDR1 is SQVTM, CDR2 ANQGSEA, per germline. CDR3 amino acids: CSVADGRQNTEAFF. The CDR3 DNA sequence: TGCAGCGTAGCCGATGGACGCCAGAACACTGAAGCTTTCTTT.